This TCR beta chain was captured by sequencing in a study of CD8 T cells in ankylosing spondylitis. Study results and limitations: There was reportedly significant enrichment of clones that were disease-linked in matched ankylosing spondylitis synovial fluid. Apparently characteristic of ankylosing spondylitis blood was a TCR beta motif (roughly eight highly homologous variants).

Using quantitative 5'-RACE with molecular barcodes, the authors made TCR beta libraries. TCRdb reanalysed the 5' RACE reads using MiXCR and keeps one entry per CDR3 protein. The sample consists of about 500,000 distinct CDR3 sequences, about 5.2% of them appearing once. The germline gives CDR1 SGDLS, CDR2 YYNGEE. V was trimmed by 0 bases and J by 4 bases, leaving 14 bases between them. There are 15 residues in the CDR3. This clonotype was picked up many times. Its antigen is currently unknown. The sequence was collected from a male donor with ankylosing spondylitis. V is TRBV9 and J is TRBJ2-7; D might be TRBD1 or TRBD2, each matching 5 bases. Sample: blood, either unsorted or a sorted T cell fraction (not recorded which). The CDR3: CASSVAWDGSYEQYF. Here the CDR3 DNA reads TGTGCCAGCAGCGTAGCTTGGGACGGCTCTTACGAGCAGTACTTC.